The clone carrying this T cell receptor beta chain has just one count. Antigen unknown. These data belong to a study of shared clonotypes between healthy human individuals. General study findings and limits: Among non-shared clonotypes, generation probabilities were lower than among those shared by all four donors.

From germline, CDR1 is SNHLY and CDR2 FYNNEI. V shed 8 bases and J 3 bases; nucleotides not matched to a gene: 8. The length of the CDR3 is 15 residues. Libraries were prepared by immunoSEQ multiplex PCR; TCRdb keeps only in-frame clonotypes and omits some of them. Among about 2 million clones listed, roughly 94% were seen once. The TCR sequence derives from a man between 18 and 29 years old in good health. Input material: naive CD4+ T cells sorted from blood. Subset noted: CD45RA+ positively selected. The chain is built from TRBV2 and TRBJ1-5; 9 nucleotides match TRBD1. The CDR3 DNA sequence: TGTGCCAGCGGACAGGGGCCAACCCTCAATCAGCCCCAGCATTTT. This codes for CASGQGPTLNQPQHF.